This T cell receptor (beta chain) came from a study of shared clonotypes between healthy human individuals. Study background: The donor pool was made up of two women and a few men aged 18 to 49. General observations from the study: Genetic and exposure-history diversity was limited by the small donor number. Estimated clonotype richness was generally higher in naive than memory subsets.

The CDR3 is 12 amino acids. CDR1 and CDR2 (germline): MNHNS, SASEGT. V gave up 1 base and J gave up 6 bases, with 6 bases separating them. Assay: immunoSEQ multiplex PCR; the TCRdb copy retains only in-frame clones and omits some. The sample carries 1.5 million to 2.5 million clones, roughly 95% recorded once. Naive CD8 cells were CD45RO-negative, positively selected for CCR7, excluding terminally differentiated effector memory CD45RA+ cells. Free of recent acute infections or vaccinations, the donors were healthy HIV-negative adults. A remark on this clone: What it binds is unknown.

V gene TRBV6-1 combines with J gene TRBJ1-1; D remains ambiguous. The clonotype comes from a man younger than 35 in good health. Source material: naive CD8+ T cells sorted from blood. CDR3 region: CASSEGTSEAFF. CDR3 sequence (DNA): TGTGCCAGCAGTGAAGGGACCTCTGAAGCTTTCTTT.